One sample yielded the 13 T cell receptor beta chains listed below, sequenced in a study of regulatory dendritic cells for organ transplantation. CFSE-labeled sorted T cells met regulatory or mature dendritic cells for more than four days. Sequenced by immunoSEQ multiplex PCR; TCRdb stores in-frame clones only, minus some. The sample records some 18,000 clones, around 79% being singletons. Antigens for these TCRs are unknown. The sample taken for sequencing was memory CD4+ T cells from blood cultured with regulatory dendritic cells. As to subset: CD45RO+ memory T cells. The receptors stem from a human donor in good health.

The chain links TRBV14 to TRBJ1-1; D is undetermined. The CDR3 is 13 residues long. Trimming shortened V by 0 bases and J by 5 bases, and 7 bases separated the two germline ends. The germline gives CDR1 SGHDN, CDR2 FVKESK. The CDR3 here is CASSQDLRTEAFF. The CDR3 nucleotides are TGTGCCAGCAGCCAAGATCTGCGGACTGAAGCTTTCTTT.

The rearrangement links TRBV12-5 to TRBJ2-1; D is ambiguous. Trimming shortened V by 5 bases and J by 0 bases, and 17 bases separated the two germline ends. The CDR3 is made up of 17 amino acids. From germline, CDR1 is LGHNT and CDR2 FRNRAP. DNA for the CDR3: TGTGCTAGTGGTCAAAGGGTCCCCCTGAACTCCTACAATGAGCAGTTCTTC. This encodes CASGQRVPLNSYNEQFF.

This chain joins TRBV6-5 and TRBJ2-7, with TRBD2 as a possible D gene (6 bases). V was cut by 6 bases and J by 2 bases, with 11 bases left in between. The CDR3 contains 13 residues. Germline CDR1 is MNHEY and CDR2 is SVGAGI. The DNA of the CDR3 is TGTGCCAGCAGATCTTCTAGCGCCTACGAGCAGTACTTC. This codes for CASRSSSAYEQYF.

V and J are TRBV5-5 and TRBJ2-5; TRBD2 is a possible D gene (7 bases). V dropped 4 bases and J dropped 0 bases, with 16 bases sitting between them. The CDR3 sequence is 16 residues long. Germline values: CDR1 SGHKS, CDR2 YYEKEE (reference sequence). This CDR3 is CASSVAGGANQETQYF. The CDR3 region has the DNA TGTGCCAGCAGCGTGGCTGGGGGGGCGAACCAAGAGACCCAGTACTTC.

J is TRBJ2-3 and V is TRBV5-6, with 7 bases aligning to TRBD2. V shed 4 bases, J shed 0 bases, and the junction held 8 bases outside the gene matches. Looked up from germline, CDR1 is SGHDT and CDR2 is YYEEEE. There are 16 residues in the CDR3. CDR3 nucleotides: TGTGCCAGCAGCGGACAAGCGGGGTGGAGCACAGATACGCAGTATTTT. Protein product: CASSGQAGWSTDTQYF.

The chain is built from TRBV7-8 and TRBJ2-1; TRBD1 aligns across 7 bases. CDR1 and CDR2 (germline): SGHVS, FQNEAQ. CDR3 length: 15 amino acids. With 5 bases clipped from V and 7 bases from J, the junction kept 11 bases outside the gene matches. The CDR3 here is CASSRHRDRTNEQFF. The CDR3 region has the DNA TGTGCCAGCAGCCGGCACCGGGACAGAACTAATGAGCAGTTCTTC.

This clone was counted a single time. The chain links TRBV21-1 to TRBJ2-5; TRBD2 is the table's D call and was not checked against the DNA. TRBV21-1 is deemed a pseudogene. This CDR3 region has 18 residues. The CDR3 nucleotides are TGTGCCAGCAGCAAGATGGGGACTAGCGGGGGATTGGGGGAGACCCAGTACTTC. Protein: CASSKMGTSGGLGETQYF.

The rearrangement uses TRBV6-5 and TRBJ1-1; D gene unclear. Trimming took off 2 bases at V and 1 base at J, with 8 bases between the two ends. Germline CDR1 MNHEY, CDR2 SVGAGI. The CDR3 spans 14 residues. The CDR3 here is CASSYTESNTEAFF. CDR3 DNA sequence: TGTGCCAGCAGTTACACGGAGTCGAACACTGAAGCTTTCTTT.

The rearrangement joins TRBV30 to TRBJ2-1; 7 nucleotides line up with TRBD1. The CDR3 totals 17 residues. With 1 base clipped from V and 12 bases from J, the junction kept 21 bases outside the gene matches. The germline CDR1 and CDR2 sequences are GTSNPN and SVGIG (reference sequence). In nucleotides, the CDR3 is TGTGCCTGGAGTGCCACCGGGACAGCGTCCTTCAACAGGCCGCAGTTCTTC. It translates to CAWSATGTASFNRPQFF.

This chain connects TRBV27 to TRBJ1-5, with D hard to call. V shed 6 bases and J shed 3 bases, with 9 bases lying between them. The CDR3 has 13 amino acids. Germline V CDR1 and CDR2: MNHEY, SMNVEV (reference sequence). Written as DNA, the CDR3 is TGTGCCAGCAGCTGGCAGCCCAATCAGCCCCAGCATTTT. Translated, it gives CASSWQPNQPQHF.

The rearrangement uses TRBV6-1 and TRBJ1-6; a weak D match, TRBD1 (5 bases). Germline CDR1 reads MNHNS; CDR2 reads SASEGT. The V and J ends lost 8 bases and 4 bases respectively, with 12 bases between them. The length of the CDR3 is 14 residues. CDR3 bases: TGTGCCAGCGGCACAGGACTTTATAATTCACCCCTCCACTTT. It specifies CASGTGLYNSPLHF.

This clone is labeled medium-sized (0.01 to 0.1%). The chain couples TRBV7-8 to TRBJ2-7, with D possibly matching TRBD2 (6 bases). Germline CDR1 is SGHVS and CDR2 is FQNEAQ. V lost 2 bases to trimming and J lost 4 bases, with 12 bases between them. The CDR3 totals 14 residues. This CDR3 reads CASSLLPGAYEQYF. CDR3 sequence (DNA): TGTGCCAGCAGCTTACTACCGGGAGCATACGAGCAGTACTTC.

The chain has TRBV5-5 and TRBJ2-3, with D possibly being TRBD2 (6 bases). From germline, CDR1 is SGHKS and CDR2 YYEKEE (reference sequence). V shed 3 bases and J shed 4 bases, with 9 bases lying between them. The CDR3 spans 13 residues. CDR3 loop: CASSSAGSDTQYF. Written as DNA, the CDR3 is TGTGCCAGCAGCTCCGCGGGGTCAGATACGCAGTATTTT.